This T cell receptor beta chain was profiled in a study of PD-1 blockade in mismatch repair-deficient tumors. At the level of the study: Patients had around 11 mismatch repair-deficient cancer types and were previously treated and progressing. Study results and limitations: Tumor-resident clones, often absent from pretreatment blood, expanded after pembrolizumab and then contracted.

All patients were mismatch repair deficient, assessed by either PCR or immunohistochemistry. The TCR-sequenced patients were three responders to pembrolizumab. TCRdb keeps only in-frame clones here, not all; method: immunoSEQ multiplex PCR. This sample carries approximately 130,000 clones, approximately 90% of them seen once, and the ten largest clones take 13%. CDR3 size: 15 residues. Germline V gene data show CDR1 as SGHAT and CDR2 as FQDESV (reference sequence). Trimming stripped 5 bases from V and 0 bases from J, with 12 bases between. This clone was found once. The antigen is undetermined. This sequence joins TRBV11-1 and TRBJ2-3; D might be TRBD2 (5 bases). Sequences were derived from peripheral blood, sampled 44 weeks after starting pembrolizumab. The receptor comes from an adult with mismatch repair-deficient cancer. CDR3 sequence reads: CASSRSGFSTDTQYF. The DNA of the CDR3 is TGTGCCAGCAGCCGGTCGGGGTTTAGCACAGATACGCAGTATTTT.